This T cell receptor beta chain was sequenced in a study of cytomegalovirus exposure and HLA in healthy donors. Findings and limits, study-wide: The dataset shows that most TCR sequences were rare, while some public TCRs occurred in many donors. Most subjects' HLA-A and HLA-B alleles were reportedly predicted from TCR beta sequences.

The PCR made use of 60 Vbeta and 13 Jbeta primers. The table came from immunoSEQ multiplex PCR; TCRdb's copy has only in-frame clones and leaves some out. The sample lists about 170,000 clones, roughly 71% seen once, with approximately 1.5% in the top ten. CDR3 length: 13 amino acids. V was shortened by 0 bases and J by 8 bases, with 11 bases between the two germline ends. Germline CDR1 is SGDLS and CDR2 is YYNGEE. With regard to this clone: The antigen is not known.

Samples came from healthy bone marrow donors. The sequenced sample was PBMCs. The chain combines TRBV9 with TRBJ1-1; D not certain. The clonotype was recovered from a girl aged 5-17 years in good health and CMV-seronegative. The CDR3 DNA reads as TGTGCCAGCAGCGTAGGGCCTGGCCCCGAAGCTTTCTTT. It encodes CASSVGPGPEAFF.